This T cell receptor (beta chain) is from a study of response to subunit inactivated influenza vaccine. Study-level points and caveats: There was a suggestion from the authors that each seasonal influenza vaccination recruits few new T cells.

The V gene lost 0 bases and the J gene lost 4 bases, with 10 bases spanning the gap. CDR1 SGHRS and CDR2 YFSETQ come from the germline V gene. This CDR3 is built from 14 residues. This clonotype was detected a few times. What it recognizes is unknown. TCRdb itself ran the RT-PCR reads through MiXCR, one entry per CDR3 protein. Among fewer than 700,000 distinct CDR3 sequences listed, about an eighth were seen once. The rearrangement joins TRBV5-1 to TRBJ1-1, with D hard to call. The sequencing here drew on PBMCs from blood, taken about 40 days after vaccination. This sequence was found in a man aged 45-65 years who received an inactivated influenza vaccine. The CDR3 DNA follows: TGCGCCAGCAGCTTGGATCAGGCTCGCACTGAAGCTTTCTTT. It is translated as CASSLDQARTEAFF. Using reference TRBV5-1 and TRBJ1-1 for the parts outside the CDR3, the full variable domain is KAGVTQTPRYLIKTRGQQVTLSCSPISGHRSVSWYQQTPGQGLQFLFEYFSETQRNKGNFPGRFSGRQFSNSRSEMNVSTLELGDSALYLCASSLDQARTEAFFGQGTRLTVV.